The 28 T cell receptor beta chains given below trace back to one sample, sequenced in a study of cytomegalovirus exposure and HLA in healthy donors. Sequenced by immunoSEQ multiplex PCR; TCRdb stores in-frame clones only, minus some. Of over 200,000 clones in the sample, 80% to 95% were seen once. Sequencing was done on a sample of PBMCs. The source of these receptors is a woman aged 30 to 39 in good health and CMV-seronegative.

The chain joins TRBV4-1 to TRBJ2-1; D might be TRBD1 (5 bases). Germline V gene lookup returns CDR1 MGHRA and CDR2 YSYEKL. Trimming stripped 1 base from V and 0 bases from J, with 13 bases between. This CDR3 is built from 17 residues. CDR3 sequence (DNA): TGCGCCAGCAGCCAAGGGTTTACAGGTAGCTCCTACAATGAGCAGTTCTTC. The encoded protein is CASSQGFTGSSYNEQFF.

CDR3 sequence (DNA): TGTGCCAGTAGTATAGGGAGGACTAGCGGGGACTACGAGCAGTACTTC. Its protein is CASSIGRTSGDYEQYF. The rearrangement uses TRBV19 and TRBJ2-7; 12 bases align to TRBD2. Losses at the gene ends were 1 base for V and 3 bases for J; bases not matched to a gene: 4. The V gene's germline CDR1 is LNHDA and CDR2 SQIVND (reference sequence). The CDR3 contains 16 residues. The complete variable domain, with remaining parts taken from reference TRBV19 and TRBJ2-7, reads DGGITQSPKYLFRKEGQNVTLSCEQNLNHDAMYWYRQDPGQGLRLIYYSQIVNDFQKGDIAEGYSVSREKKESFPLTVTSAQKNPTAFYLCASSIGRTSGDYEQYFGPGTRLTVT.

J is TRBJ2-2 and V is TRBV9; 9 positions match TRBD2. Germline CDR1 is SGDLS and CDR2 is YYNGEE. After removal of 0 bases from V and 0 bases from J, the junction contained 9 bases not matched to a gene. The CDR3 runs to 19 residues. Here the CDR3 DNA reads TGTGCCAGCAGCGTAGCTGCGGGGGGGTCCCACACGAACACCGGGGAGCTGTTTTTT. As protein: CASSVAAGGSHTNTGELFF.

The chain links TRBV28 to TRBJ1-2; D call uncertain. In germline, CDR1 is MDHEN, CDR2 SYDVKM. This CDR3 contains 11 residues. Trimming took 2 bases from V and 9 from J, leaving 7 bases between them. CDR3 nucleotides: TGTGCCAGCAGTTTAAGCACAAGCTACACCTTC. This gives the protein CASSLSTSYTF.

J is TRBJ2-1 and V is TRBV7-8; tentative D call: TRBD1 (6 bases). V lost 5 bases, J lost 6 bases, and 17 bases lay in between. The CDR3 loop spans 15 amino acids. Germline loops: CDR1 SGHVS, CDR2 FQNEAQ. CDR3 DNA: TGTGCCAGCAGCATCACCCAGGGGAACCTCAATGAGCAGTTCTTC. Protein sequence: CASSITQGNLNEQFF.

The chain has TRBV7-9 and TRBJ2-1; 8 bases fit TRBD1. The germline CDR1 and CDR2 sequences are SEHNR and FQNEAQ (reference sequence). After removal of 8 bases from V and 4 bases from J, the junction contained 7 bases not matched to a gene. The CDR3 extends over 14 amino acids. DNA for the CDR3: TGTGCCAGCGGGGACGGGACAGGTTACAATGAGCAGTTCTTC. Translating gives CASGDGTGYNEQFF.

V usage is TRBV20-1 and J usage is TRBJ2-3; D is unclear. This CDR3 is 11 amino acids long. Trimming cost V 2 bases and J 6 bases, with 6 bases left between them. Germline-derived CDR1 and CDR2 are DFQATT and SNEGSKA (reference sequence). DNA for the CDR3: TGCAGTGCTAGAAAATTGGATACGCAGTATTTT. It codes for CSARKLDTQYF.

This sequence joins TRBV27 and TRBJ2-1, with TRBD1 as a possible D gene (5 bases). The V and J ends lost 5 bases and 7 bases respectively, with 9 bases between them. In germline, CDR1 is MNHEY, CDR2 SMNVEV (reference sequence). The CDR3 has 12 residues. Written as DNA, the CDR3 is TGTGCCAGCAGTACGACAGCGAATGAGCAGTTCTTC. Translated: CASSTTANEQFF.

The table lists this clone with a count of one. This sample also contains other DNA sequences that code for the same CDR3. The chain combines TRBV7-2 with TRBJ2-7; 14 bases align to TRBD2. V was pared by 5 bases and J by 3 bases, with 3 bases of the junction left unmatched. Per germline, CDR1 SGHTA and CDR2 FQGNSA. The CDR3 consists of 15 residues. The CDR3 region is CASSLGTSGSYEQYF. The CDR3, as DNA: TGTGCCAGCAGCCTAGGGACTAGCGGGAGCTACGAGCAGTACTTC.

The chain employs TRBV28 and TRBJ2-7, with 10 bases fitting TRBD2. V shed 6 bases, J shed 6 bases, and the junction held 17 bases outside the gene matches. The CDR3 consists of 17 residues. Looked up from germline, CDR1 is MDHEN and CDR2 is SYDVKM. This CDR3 reads CASRGLARRLTPFEQYF. DNA for the CDR3: TGTGCCAGCAGGGGACTAGCGCGAAGGTTGACTCCCTTCGAGCAGTACTTC.

This chain connects TRBV5-6 to TRBJ1-1; no clear D. Trimming removed 4 bases from V and 4 bases from J, with 14 bases in between. This CDR3 contains 14 residues. Germline V gene data show CDR1 as SGHDT and CDR2 as YYEEEE. The CDR3: CASSLDLTATEAFF. For the CDR3, the DNA is TGTGCCAGCAGCCTAGATCTGACCGCCACTGAAGCTTTCTTT.

This rearrangement joins TRBV9 to TRBJ1-4; D remains ambiguous. Germline CDR1 SGDLS, CDR2 YYNGEE. V was trimmed by 3 bases and J by 6 bases, leaving 15 bases between them. This CDR3 comprises 15 residues. The CDR3: CASSAIGMGDEKLFF. In DNA, the CDR3 is TGTGCCAGCAGCGCCATTGGCATGGGCGATGAAAAACTGTTTTTT.

This clone showed up just once. The V and J genes are TRBV6-5 and TRBJ1-2; D is uncertain. Trimming shortened V by 5 bases and J by 8 bases, and 12 bases separated the two germline ends. Per germline, CDR1 MNHEY and CDR2 SVGAGI. The CDR3 is 12 residues long. The CDR3 sequence is CASSENGLGYTF. The CDR3 DNA sequence: TGTGCCAGCAGTGAAAATGGGTTAGGCTACACCTTC.

The genes are TRBV29-1 and TRBJ1-1; no firm D call. This CDR3 comprises 9 residues. Germline CDR1 and CDR2: SQVTM and ANQGSEA. The V and J ends lost 3 bases and 6 bases respectively, with 2 bases between them. The CDR3 sequence: CSVESEAFF. CDR3 in DNA: TGCAGCGTTGAGTCTGAAGCTTTCTTT.

The V call is TRBV13, the J call TRBJ1-1; TRBD1 agrees at 7 bases. The V gene end was trimmed by 4 bases and the J gene end by 4 bases; junction bases not matched to a gene: 6. Germline CDR1 PRHDT, CDR2 FYEKMQ (reference sequence). CDR3 size: 14 residues. CDR3 nucleotide sequence: TGTGCCAGCAGCTCCAGGGGGAGAGGCACTGAAGCTTTCTTT. Translating gives CASSSRGRGTEAFF.

The rearrangement joins TRBV11-3 to TRBJ2-1; D might be TRBD2 (6 bases). Germline CDR1 is SGHNT and CDR2 is YENEEA. This CDR3 has 15 residues. V dropped 5 bases and J dropped 4 bases, with 15 bases sitting between them. The CDR3 DNA sequence: TGTGCCAGCAGCCAGACAATGGGGGGTTACAATGAGCAGTTCTTC. It encodes CASSQTMGGYNEQFF.

The chain employs TRBV18 and TRBJ1-5; D is unresolved. The germline V gene encodes CDR1 KGHSH and CDR2 LQKENI. V lost 2 bases to trimming and J lost 0 bases, with 8 bases between them. The CDR3 spans 15 residues. For the CDR3, the DNA is TGTGCCAGCTCACCAGAGTCGGGTAGCAATCAGCCCCAGCATTTT. This gives the protein CASSPESGSNQPQHF. Full variable domain (outside the CDR3, taken from reference TRBV18 and TRBJ1-5): NAGVMQNPRHLVRRRGQEARLRCSPMKGHSHVYWYRQLPEEGLKFMVYLQKENIIDESGMPKERFSAEFPKEGPSILRIQQVVRGDSAAYFCASSPESGSNQPQHFGDGTRLSIL.

The V gene is TRBV28, the J gene TRBJ2-7, with TRBD1 as a possible D gene (6 bases). V was pared by 5 bases and J by 0 bases, with 17 bases between. This CDR3 comprises 16 residues. The germline V gene has CDR1 MDHEN and CDR2 SYDVKM. CDR3 in DNA: TGTGCCAGCAGTAAGGATGGACAGTTATACTCCTACGAGCAGTACTTC. Translating gives CASSKDGQLYSYEQYF. Together with reference TRBV28 and TRBJ2-7, the CDR3 gives the full variable domain: DVKVTQSSRYLVKRTGEKVFLECVQDMDHENMFWYRQDPGLGLRLIYFSYDVKMKEKGDIPEGYSVSREKKERFSLILESASTNQTSMYLCASSKDGQLYSYEQYFGPGTRLTVT.

CDR3 in DNA: TGTGCCATCAGTGAGTCAACAGGACCCTATGGCTACACCTTC. Protein: CAISESTGPYGYTF. The rearrangement links TRBV10-3 to TRBJ1-2; TRBD1 might be the D (5 bases). Per the germline V gene, CDR1 is ENHRY and CDR2 is SYGVKD. The length of the CDR3 is 14 residues. The V end was cut by 0 bases, the J end by 4 bases, with 9 bases between.

The chain recombines TRBV12-5 with TRBJ2-1, with a possible D match to TRBD2 (5 bases). Looked up from germline, CDR1 is LGHNT and CDR2 is FRNRAP. With 4 bases removed from V and 2 bases from J, the gap between germline ends came to 9 bases. This CDR3 has 14 amino acids. This chain's CDR3 is CASGSTGTYNEQFF. In nucleotides, the CDR3 is TGTGCTAGTGGTTCGACCGGGACCTACAATGAGCAGTTCTTC.

The rearrangement links TRBV28 to TRBJ1-4, with D possibly being TRBD1 (6 bases). From germline, CDR1 is MDHEN and CDR2 SYDVKM. The CDR3 is made up of 17 amino acids. The V end lost 5 bases, the J end lost 8 bases, and 24 bases lay between the germline ends. The CDR3 spells CASSGSGQLKIWEKLFF. The CDR3 nucleotides read TGTGCCAGCAGTGGATCGGGACAACTAAAGATATGGGAAAAACTGTTTTTT.

The chain has TRBV6-5 and TRBJ2-3; 10 bases map to TRBD1. With 1 base clipped from V and 3 bases from J, the junction kept 1 base outside the gene matches. Germline CDR1 is MNHEY and CDR2 is SVGAGI. The CDR3 has 15 residues. The CDR3 bases are TGTGCCAGCAGTTACTTGGGACAGGGGACAGATACGCAGTATTTT. Translated, it gives CASSYLGQGTDTQYF.

The chain combines TRBV5-1 with TRBJ2-2, with D maybe TRBD2 (5 bases). Between the trimmed V and J ends, which lost 2 bases and 1 base, there was a span of 15 bases. CDR3 size: 17 residues. Looked up from germline, CDR1 is SGHRS and CDR2 is YFSETQ. The CDR3 here is CASSLFRGVGNTGELFF. As DNA, the CDR3 is TGCGCCAGCAGCTTATTTCGGGGAGTAGGGAACACCGGGGAGCTGTTTTTT. Looking up the rest from reference TRBV5-1 and TRBJ2-2 gives the full variable domain: KAGVTQTPRYLIKTRGQQVTLSCSPISGHRSVSWYQQTPGQGLQFLFEYFSETQRNKGNFPGRFSGRQFSNSRSEMNVSTLELGDSALYLCASSLFRGVGNTGELFFGEGSRLTVL.

CDR3 in DNA: TGCGCCAGCAGTGTGGTAATGGATCAGCCCCAGCATTTT. As protein: CASSVVMDQPQHF. V is TRBV10-2 and J is TRBJ1-5; D gene ambiguous. Looked up from germline, CDR1 is WSHSY and CDR2 is SAAADI. This CDR3 comprises 13 residues. Trimming shortened V by 4 bases and J by 5 bases, and 9 bases separated the two germline ends.

The rearrangement uses TRBV20-1 and TRBJ1-2; D remains ambiguous. This CDR3 is 10 amino acids long. With 4 bases removed from V and 7 bases from J, the gap between germline ends came to 7 bases. From germline, CDR1 is DFQATT and CDR2 SNEGSKA (reference sequence). The CDR3 loop reads CSAITTGYTF. The DNA for the CDR3 is TGCAGTGCTATTACGACTGGCTACACCTTC.

The table lists this clone with a count of one. V gene TRBV28 combines with J gene TRBJ1-1; possibly TRBD1 for D (5 bases). With 5 bases removed from V and 3 bases from J, the gap between germline ends came to 16 bases. The germline V gene has CDR1 MDHEN and CDR2 SYDVKM. The CDR3 contains 15 residues. This CDR3 reads CASSPLSRVDTEAFF. The CDR3 DNA follows: TGTGCCAGCAGTCCTTTATCCAGGGTCGACACTGAAGCTTTCTTT.

V and J are TRBV12-1 and TRBJ2-2. TRBV12-1 is designated a pseudogene. The CDR3 runs to 12 residues. The CDR3 region is CASSAFSGELFF. The CDR3 region has the DNA TGTGCCAGCAGCGCCTTCTCCGGGGAGCTGTTTTTT.

The V call is TRBV7-2, the J call TRBJ2-7, with D perhaps being TRBD1 or TRBD2 (5 bases each). Per the germline V gene, CDR1 is SGHTA and CDR2 is FQGNSA. V was clipped by 5 bases and J by 4 bases, with 21 bases between them. The CDR3 has 16 residues. The CDR3 DNA sequence: TGTGCCAGCAGCCCGGGACCCCCAACCACCGTATACGAGCAGTACTTC. Its translation: CASSPGPPTTVYEQYF.